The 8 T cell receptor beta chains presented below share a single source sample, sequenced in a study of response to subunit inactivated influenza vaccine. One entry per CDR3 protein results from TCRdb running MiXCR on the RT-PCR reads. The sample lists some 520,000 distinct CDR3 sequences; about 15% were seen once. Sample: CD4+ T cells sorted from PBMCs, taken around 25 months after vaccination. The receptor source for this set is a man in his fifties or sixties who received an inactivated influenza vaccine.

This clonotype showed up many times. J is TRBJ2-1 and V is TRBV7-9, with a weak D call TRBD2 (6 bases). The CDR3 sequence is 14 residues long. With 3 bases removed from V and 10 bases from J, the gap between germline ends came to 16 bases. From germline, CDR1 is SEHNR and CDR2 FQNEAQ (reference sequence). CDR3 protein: CASSFGSRRSEQFF. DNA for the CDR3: TGTGCCAGCAGCTTCGGGAGCCGGCGGAGCGAGCAGTTCTTC.

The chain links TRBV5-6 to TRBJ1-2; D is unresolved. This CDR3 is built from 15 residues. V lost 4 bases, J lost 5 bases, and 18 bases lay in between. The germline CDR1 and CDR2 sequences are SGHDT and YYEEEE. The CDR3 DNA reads TGTGCCAGCAGCCGAATTCCGGGCCAAGGGTATGGCTACACCTTC. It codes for CASSRIPGQGYGYTF.

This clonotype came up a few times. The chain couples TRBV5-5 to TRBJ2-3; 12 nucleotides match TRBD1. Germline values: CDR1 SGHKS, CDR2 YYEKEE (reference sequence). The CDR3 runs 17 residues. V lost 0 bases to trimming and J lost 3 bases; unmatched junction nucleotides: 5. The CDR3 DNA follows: TGTGCCAGCAGCTTGGGGCGGGACAGGGGGCCTACAGATACGCAGTATTTT. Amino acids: CASSLGRDRGPTDTQYF.

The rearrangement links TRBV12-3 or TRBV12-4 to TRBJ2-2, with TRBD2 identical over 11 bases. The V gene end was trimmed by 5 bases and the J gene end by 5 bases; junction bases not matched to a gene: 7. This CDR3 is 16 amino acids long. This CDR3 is CASSNSGGARTGELFF. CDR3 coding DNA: TGTGCCAGCAGTAATAGCGGGGGGGCCCGAACCGGGGAGCTGTTTTTT.

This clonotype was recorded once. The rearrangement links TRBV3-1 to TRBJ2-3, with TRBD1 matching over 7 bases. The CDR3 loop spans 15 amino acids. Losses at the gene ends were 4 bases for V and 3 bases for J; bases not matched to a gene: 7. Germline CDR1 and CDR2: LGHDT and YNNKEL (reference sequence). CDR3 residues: CASSPRGQRTDTQYF. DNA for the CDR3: TGTGCCAGCAGCCCACGGGGACAGAGAACAGATACGCAGTATTTT.

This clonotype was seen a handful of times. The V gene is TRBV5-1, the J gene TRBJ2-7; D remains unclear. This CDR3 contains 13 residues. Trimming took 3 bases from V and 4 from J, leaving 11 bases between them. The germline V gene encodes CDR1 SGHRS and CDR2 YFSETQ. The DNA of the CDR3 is TGCGCCAGCAGCTCCGGTACCTTATACGAGCAGTACTTC. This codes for CASSSGTLYEQYF.

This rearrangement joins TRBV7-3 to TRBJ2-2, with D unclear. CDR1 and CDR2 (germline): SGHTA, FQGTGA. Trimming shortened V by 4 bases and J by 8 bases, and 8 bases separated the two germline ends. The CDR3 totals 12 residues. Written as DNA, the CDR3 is TGTGCCAGCAGCTCCCCCAGAGGGGAGCTGTTTTTT. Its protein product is CASSSPRGELFF. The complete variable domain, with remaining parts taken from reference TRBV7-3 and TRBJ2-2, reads GAGVSQTPSNKVTEKGKYVELRCDPISGHTALYWYRQSLGQGPEFLIYFQGTGAADDSGLPNDRFFAVRPEGSVSTLKIQRTERGDSAVYLCASSSPRGELFFGEGSRLTVL.

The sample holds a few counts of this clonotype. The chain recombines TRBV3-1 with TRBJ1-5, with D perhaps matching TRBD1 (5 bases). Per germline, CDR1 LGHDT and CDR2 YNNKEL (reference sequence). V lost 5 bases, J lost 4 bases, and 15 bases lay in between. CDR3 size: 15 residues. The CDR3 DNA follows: TGTGCCAGCAGCTTCGACGGGGGGATTAATCAGCCCCAGCATTTT. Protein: CASSFDGGINQPQHF. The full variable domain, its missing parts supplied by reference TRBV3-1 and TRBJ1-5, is DTAVSQTPKYLVTQMGNDKSIKCEQNLGHDTMYWYKQDSKKFLKIMFSYNNKELIINETVPNRFSPKSPDKAHLNLHINSLELGDSAVYFCASSFDGGINQPQHFGDGTRLSIL.